The 27 T cell receptor beta chains presented below share a single source sample, sequenced in a study of blood T cell repertoires in COVID-19. The method was immunoSEQ multiplex PCR; TCRdb's version includes in-frame clones alone and lacks a portion of them. The table lists about 36,000 clones, roughly 90% of them singletons. What was sequenced was peripheral blood. These receptors originate from a man aged 55 to 69 with acute or convalescent COVID-19.

This clone appeared a single time. The chain carries TRBV7-9 and TRBJ2-5; tentative D call: TRBD1 (6 bases). The germline V gene encodes CDR1 SEHNR and CDR2 FQNEAQ (reference sequence). The CDR3 contains 15 residues. V gave up 1 base and J gave up 5 bases, with 14 bases separating them. CDR3 sequence reads: CASSLGLGGRETQYF. CDR3 DNA: TGTGCCAGCAGCTTAGGTTTAGGGGGTCGGGAGACCCAGTACTTC. Filled out from reference TRBV7-9 and TRBJ2-5, the complete variable domain reads DTGVSQNPRHKITKRGQNVTFRCDPISEHNRLYWYRQTLGQGPEFLTYFQNEAQLEKSRLLSDRFSAERPKGSFSTLEIQRTEQGDSAMYLCASSLGLGGRETQYFGPGTRLLVL.

J is TRBJ2-3 and V is TRBV4-1, with 10 nucleotides matching TRBD2. From germline, CDR1 is MGHRA and CDR2 YSYEKL. The CDR3 consists of 16 residues. V lost 1 base to trimming and J lost 5 bases; unmatched junction nucleotides: 6. CDR3 loop: CASSQAAGGGLDTQYF. The CDR3 DNA is TGCGCCAGCAGCCAAGCAGCGGGAGGGGGATTAGATACGCAGTATTTT.

V is TRBV3-1 (or the pseudogene TRBV3-2) and J is TRBJ2-2; 9 bases map to TRBD2. CDR3 length: 16 residues. Germline CDR1 reads LGHDT; CDR2 reads YNNKEL (reference sequence). The J segment lost 4 bases and the V segment lost 7 bases, leaving 10 bases of the junction unmatched. CDR3 loop: CASTIAGVGGTGELFF. CDR3 bases: TGTGCCAGCACGATAGCGGGAGTAGGGGGCACCGGGGAGCTGTTTTTT.

The chain employs TRBV5-1 and TRBJ2-2; 11 nucleotides agree with TRBD1. V was pared by 4 bases and J by 5 bases, with 7 bases of the junction left unmatched. Germline loops: CDR1 SGHRS, CDR2 YFSETQ. The CDR3 is 16 amino acids. CDR3 nucleotides: TGCGCCAGCAGCAACCGGGACAGGGGGAAAACCGGGGAGCTGTTTTTT. Protein product: CASSNRDRGKTGELFF.

This clone was seen only once. The V gene is TRBV29-1, the J gene TRBJ2-7; tentative D call: TRBD1 (5 bases). Germline V lookup: CDR1 SQVTM, CDR2 ANQGSEA. V dropped 7 bases and J dropped 2 bases, with 12 bases sitting between them. The CDR3 is made up of 12 amino acids. This CDR3 reads CSASGNTYEQYF. CDR3 in DNA: TGCAGCGCATCAGGGAATACCTACGAGCAGTACTTC.

This chain connects TRBV7-9 to TRBJ1-4, with D unclear. This CDR3 is built from 13 residues. With 5 bases removed from V and 15 bases from J, the gap between germline ends came to 19 bases. Germline loops: CDR1 SEHNR, CDR2 FQNEAQ (reference sequence). The CDR3 coding sequence is TGTGCCAGCAGCAGCACAACTCCGGGAAGGATGTTTTTT. This gives the protein CASSSTTPGRMFF.

The rearrangement links TRBV18 to TRBJ1-1; D remains ambiguous. Trimming pared 0 bases from V and 1 base from J, leaving 12 bases between. Germline V CDR1 and CDR2: KGHSH, LQKENI. CDR3 length: 16 amino acids. Written as DNA, the CDR3 is TGTGCCAGCTCACCACCCGGCAGGCCCCAGAACACTGAAGCTTTCTTT. Translation: CASSPPGRPQNTEAFF.

Here the CDR3 reads CASSPPRSSGRDAEQYF. The CDR3 nucleotides are TGTGCCAGCAGCCCCCCTCGGAGTAGCGGGAGAGACGCCGAGCAGTACTTC. V gene TRBV3-1 (or the pseudogene TRBV3-2) combines with J gene TRBJ2-7; 9 nucleotides line up with TRBD2. After removal of 4 bases from V and 6 bases from J, the junction contained 16 bases not matched to a gene. The CDR3 is made up of 17 amino acids. Per the germline V gene, CDR1 is LGHDT and CDR2 is YNNKEL (reference sequence).

The rearrangement joins TRBV24-1 to TRBJ2-1, with D possibly matching TRBD2 (7 bases). Germline CDR1 reads KGHDR; CDR2 reads SFDVKD. Trimming pared 6 bases from V and 10 bases from J, leaving 18 bases between. This CDR3 has 14 residues. Here the CDR3 DNA reads TGTGCCACCAGTAGCGCCTCGGGGGGCGGGGAGCAGTTCTTC. It codes for CATSSASGGGEQFF.

The chain has TRBV29-1 and TRBJ2-5, with D perhaps matching TRBD1 (5 bases). Germline CDR1 SQVTM, CDR2 ANQGSEA. The CDR3 covers 14 residues. The V end lost 5 bases, the J end lost 1 base, and 14 bases lay between the germline ends. The CDR3 loop reads CSVQRTPIQETQYF. The DNA for the CDR3 is TGCAGCGTTCAGAGGACACCAATCCAAGAGACCCAGTACTTC. The full variable domain, completed using reference TRBV29-1 and TRBJ2-5, is SAVISQKPSRDICQRGTSLTIQCQVDSQVTMMFWYRQQPGQSLTLIATANQGSEATYESGFVIDKFPISRPNLTFSTLTVSNMSPEDSSIYLCSVQRTPIQETQYFGPGTRLLVL.

The V and J genes are TRBV28 and TRBJ1-5, with TRBD1 as a possible D gene (6 bases). The V gene lost 3 bases and the J gene lost 0 bases, with 9 bases spanning the gap. Per germline, CDR1 MDHEN and CDR2 SYDVKM. The CDR3 totals 15 residues. This CDR3 is CASSFYRVSNQPQHF. Here the CDR3 DNA reads TGTGCCAGCAGTTTCTACAGGGTTAGCAATCAGCCCCAGCATTTT.

The chain combines TRBV6-5 with TRBJ1-5; no reliable D call. Germline V gene lookup returns CDR1 MNHEY and CDR2 SVGAGI. The V end lost 2 bases, the J end lost 3 bases, and 8 bases lay between the germline ends. The CDR3 sequence is 14 residues long. CDR3 in DNA: TGTGCCAGCAGTTACAGAGGGCCCAATCAGCCCCAGCATTTT. Its protein product is CASSYRGPNQPQHF.

The chain carries TRBV7-9 and TRBJ2-7, with D perhaps TRBD2 (5 bases). CDR1 is SEHNR and CDR2 is FQNEAQ in the germline V gene (reference sequence). The germline V and J ends were trimmed by 5 bases and 5 bases, with 31 bases remaining between them. CDR3 size: 19 residues. For the CDR3, the DNA is TGTGCCAGCAGCCGACATGGGTATTCCTCGAGGGCAGAGGAGGACGAGCAGTACTTC. As protein: CASSRHGYSSRAEEDEQYF.

The chain recombines TRBV5-4 with TRBJ2-5; 9 bases fit TRBD2. J was trimmed by 5 bases and V by 4 bases; bases with no gene match: 12. Germline lookup yields CDR1 SGHNT and CDR2 YYREEE (reference sequence). This CDR3 comprises 16 residues. CDR3 region: CASSSDSGSGWETQYF. Written as DNA, the CDR3 is TGTGCCAGCAGCAGTGATAGCGGGAGTGGATGGGAGACCCAGTACTTC.

The gene calls are TRBV6-5 and TRBJ2-2; 8 positions match TRBD2. Germline lookup yields CDR1 MNHEY and CDR2 SVGAGI. The CDR3 sequence is 15 residues long. With 3 bases clipped from V and 4 bases from J, the junction kept 4 bases outside the gene matches. The CDR3: CASSYTGRGTGELFF. In DNA, the CDR3 is TGTGCCAGCAGTTATACCGGGAGGGGCACCGGGGAGCTGTTTTTT.

This clone was seen a few times. The rearrangement uses TRBV27 and TRBJ1-1; 9 bases agree with TRBD1. With V trimmed by 5 bases and J by 0 bases, 7 bases remained unmatched. This CDR3 has 16 residues. Germline V gene data show CDR1 as MNHEY and CDR2 as SMNVEV (reference sequence). The DNA for the CDR3 is TGTGCCAGCAGTACCGGGACAGGGTCCCTGAACACTGAAGCTTTCTTT. Translating gives CASSTGTGSLNTEAFF.

The chain has TRBV19 and TRBJ2-2; 12 positions match TRBD2. Per the germline V gene, CDR1 is LNHDA and CDR2 is SQIVND (reference sequence). Trimming at V came to 5 bases and at J to 4 bases, leaving 5 bases not matched to a gene. CDR3 size: 16 residues. CDR3 DNA sequence: TGTGCCAGTAGTGTGACTAGCGGGAGTCCCACCGGGGAGCTGTTTTTT. Translated: CASSVTSGSPTGELFF.

The chain joins TRBV2 to TRBJ1-2; 9 positions match TRBD1. Germline V gives CDR1 SNHLY, CDR2 FYNNEI. Trimming took 8 bases from V and 4 from J; bases not matched to a gene: 8. The CDR3 totals 14 residues. CDR3 residues: CASGEGQGSYGYTF. The CDR3 nucleotides are TGTGCCAGCGGGGAGGGACAGGGATCCTATGGCTACACCTTC.

The CDR3 bases are TGTGCCAGCAGCTTCACACAGACAGGGCTATACAATGAGCAGTTCTTC. Its protein is CASSFTQTGLYNEQFF. V usage is TRBV14 and J usage is TRBJ2-1, with TRBD1 matching over 7 bases. Looked up from germline, CDR1 is SGHDN and CDR2 is FVKESK. Trimming removed 5 bases from V and 4 bases from J; junction bases left unmatched: 11. This CDR3 has 16 residues. The entire variable domain, with the rest obtained from reference TRBV14 and TRBJ2-1, is as follows: EAGVTQFPSHSVIEKGQTVTLRCDPISGHDNLYWYRRVMGKEIKFLLHFVKESKQDESGMPNNRFLAERTGGTYSTLKVQPAELEDSGVYFCASSFTQTGLYNEQFFGPGTRLTVL.

The CDR3 spells CASSGGTGEQFF. The CDR3 DNA reads TGTGCCAGCAGTGGAGGAACGGGAGAGCAGTTCTTC. V is TRBV25-1 and J is TRBJ2-1; D might be TRBD2 (5 bases). Trimming cost V 4 bases and J 10 bases, with 11 bases left between them. CDR3 length: 12 residues. Germline V gives CDR1 MGHDK, CDR2 SYGVNS.

The rearrangement joins TRBV7-9 to TRBJ2-7; D might be TRBD1 (6 bases). V was clipped by 0 bases and J by 2 bases, with 14 bases between them. Germline V gives CDR1 SEHNR, CDR2 FQNEAQ (reference sequence). The CDR3 has 16 amino acids. The CDR3 is CASSLAGTRTTYEQYF. CDR3 bases: TGTGCCAGCAGCTTAGCAGGGACACGAACAACCTACGAGCAGTACTTC.

The chain joins TRBV5-1 to TRBJ1-2; D uncertain. The V end lost 4 bases, the J end lost 2 bases, and 12 bases lay between the germline ends. Germline-derived CDR1 and CDR2 are SGHRS and YFSETQ. This CDR3 comprises 14 residues. DNA of the CDR3: TGCGCCAGCAGCCCCTCCAACGGGAACTATGGCTACACCTTC. This sequence encodes CASSPSNGNYGYTF.

The chain carries TRBV7-9 and TRBJ1-1; D not certain. Germline-derived CDR1 and CDR2 are SEHNR and FQNEAQ (reference sequence). CDR3 length equals 13 residues. The germline V and J ends were trimmed by 3 bases and 3 bases, with 8 bases remaining between them. The CDR3 reads CASSFVEDTEAFF. In DNA form, the CDR3 reads TGTGCCAGCAGCTTCGTGGAGGACACTGAAGCTTTCTTT.

V and J are TRBV5-1 and TRBJ1-2; a possible D gene is TRBD1 (5 bases). The germline V and J ends were trimmed by 0 bases and 7 bases, with 16 bases remaining between them. Germline CDR1 and CDR2: SGHRS and YFSETQ. CDR3 length equals 15 residues. In DNA form, the CDR3 reads TGCGCCAGCAGCTTGGGCCGGGGGGGAAGTGCTGGCTACACCTTC. It yields the protein CASSLGRGGSAGYTF.

This sequence joins TRBV18 and TRBJ2-7, with TRBD1 matching over 7 bases. The CDR3 is 14 amino acids. Germline trimming cut 2 bases from V and 6 bases from J; bases unmatched to any gene: 7. Germline V CDR1 and CDR2: KGHSH, LQKENI. The CDR3 spells CASSPKRTGPEQYF. The CDR3 DNA reads as TGTGCCAGCTCACCAAAAAGGACAGGCCCCGAGCAGTACTTC.

This clone was picked up one time. The gene calls are TRBV9 and TRBJ1-1, with D possibly being TRBD1 (5 bases). The CDR3 extends over 14 amino acids. Germline V gene sequence: CDR1 SGDLS, CDR2 YYNGEE. V lost 2 bases, J lost 0 bases, and 8 bases lay in between. The CDR3 region has the DNA TGTGCCAGCAGCGTCAACAGGATGAACACTGAAGCTTTCTTT. This codes for CASSVNRMNTEAFF.

The chain employs TRBV5-1 and TRBJ2-1; D is uncertain. CDR1 is SGHRS, CDR2 YFSETQ, per germline. The CDR3 extends over 15 amino acids. V lost 2 bases, J lost 4 bases, and 13 bases lay in between. Written as DNA, the CDR3 is TGCGCCAGCAGCTTAGACTCCCCCCATTACAATGAGCAGTTCTTC. Translation: CASSLDSPHYNEQFF.